A single sample is the source of the 3 T cell receptor beta chains below, sequenced in a study of shared clonotypes between healthy human individuals. Clones were read by immunoSEQ multiplex PCR, and TCRdb kept only the in-frame ones, dropping some. Of under 600,000 clones listed, roughly 98% were seen once; the top ten hold 0.25% to 0.35%. It was CD45RO-negative cells, positively selected for CCR7, that made up naive CD8 cells, with terminally differentiated effector memory CD45RA+ cells excluded. The sequenced sample consisted of naive CD8+ T cells sorted from blood. The receptors come from a man aged 25-45 years in good health.

The rearrangement joins TRBV19 to TRBJ1-2, with D unresolved. The germline V gene encodes CDR1 LNHDA and CDR2 SQIVND (reference sequence). Trimming removed 7 bases at V and 4 bases at J, with 19 bases between. The CDR3 spans 15 residues. The CDR3 here is CASTPWSSSGYGYTF. The DNA for the CDR3 is TGTGCCAGTACCCCGTGGTCCTCAAGCGGCTATGGCTACACCTTC.

The chain employs TRBV23-1 and TRBJ2-7; 7 nucleotides line up with TRBD1. Being an ORF, TRBV23-1 has a function that is uncertain. V dropped 8 bases and J dropped 1; count of bases not matched to a gene: 14. The length of the CDR3 is 16 residues. CDR3 nucleotides: TGCGCCAGCGGGAACATTCGGACAGGCAATTCCTACGAGCAGTACTTC. Translated, it gives CASGNIRTGNSYEQYF.

V and J are TRBV4-1 and TRBJ1-5, with unresolved D. Germline V gene lookup returns CDR1 MGHRA and CDR2 YSYEKL. Trimming pared 1 base from V and 0 bases from J, leaving 4 bases between. The CDR3 sequence is 14 residues long. The chain's CDR3 is CASSQGYSNQPQHF. CDR3 coding DNA: TGCGCCAGCAGCCAAGGGTATAGCAATCAGCCCCAGCATTTT.